This TCR beta chain was identified in a study of shared clonotypes between healthy human individuals. Note on this clone: The identical CDR3 is also encoded by other nucleotide sequences in the sample.

Repertoires were generated with immunoSEQ multiplex PCR, while TCRdb's copy carries only in-frame clones and drops some. Of 1.6 million or so clones in the sample, approximately 98.5% were seen once. Germline values: CDR1 LNHDA, CDR2 SQIVND (reference sequence). CDR3 length: 13 residues. The V gene lost 3 bases and the J gene lost 5 bases, with 10 bases spanning the gap. The sequenced sample was naive CD4+ T cells sorted from blood. Subset indicated: CD45RA+ positively selected. This chain links TRBV19 with TRBJ1-1, with D maybe TRBD1 (6 bases). The clonotype was recovered from a man under 40 in good health. CDR3 loop: CASSIRGGTEAFF. Here the CDR3 DNA reads TGTGCCAGTAGTATCAGAGGGGGAACTGAAGCTTTCTTT. Filled out from reference TRBV19 and TRBJ1-1, the complete variable domain reads DGGITQSPKYLFRKEGQNVTLSCEQNLNHDAMYWYRQDPGQGLRLIYYSQIVNDFQKGDIAEGYSVSREKKESFPLTVTSAQKNPTAFYLCASSIRGGTEAFFGQGTRLTVV.